This T cell receptor (beta chain) was captured in a study of blood T cell repertoires in COVID-19 (dated by TCRdb to 2018 to 2021). About the full investigation: Collaborator samples came from the United States, Italy and Spain and covered acute and convalescent phases of COVID-19. The prospective study material was composed of cDNA or gDNA derived from T cells, B-cell-depleted T cells, or PBMCs. The dataset comprised deeply sampled blood TCRbeta repertoires from subjects exposed to, actively infected with, or recovered from COVID-19. The repertoires were released in a freely available public database meant as a resource for research on the immune response to SARS-CoV-2. Samples were obtained from the ongoing ImmuneRACE study (first 160 participants) and from 1,254 subjects provided by 6 global collaborators. Nearly every sample came with metadata listing a de-identified subject ID, COVID-19 status, age in years and sex. Where available, HLA class I and class II types were taken from metadata supplied by the sample provider and were not determined by assay-based typing. General findings and caveats noted by the study authors: The quantity of clinical and demographic metadata differed by source and by participant and was supplied without curation.

Remarks on this clone: Its antigen is not yet known. Base qualities are missing; no much larger clone stands one base away.

Participants in the prospective study were enrolled through a virtual design, were aged about 18 to 100 years, and lived in about two dozen United States geographic areas. To assign participants to cohorts, the prospective study relied on clinical history that participants themselves reported in a screening survey and a study questionnaire. Recovered participants in ImmuneRACE Cohort 3 were defined by two consecutive negative NP/OP PCR tests, clearance by a healthcare professional, or resolution of symptoms. In the prospective study, whole blood, serum and a nasopharyngeal or oropharyngeal swab were collected from each participant by mobile phlebotomists. Participants in the prospective study had the option to provide additional blood draws and questionnaires over an approximately 2-month period. Blood samples from the prospective study were shipped frozen or at room temperature prior to DNA extraction.

The germline V gene supplies CDR1 SGDLS and CDR2 YYNGEE. A distance of 15 bases separates the germline ends of V and J, which lose 4 bases and 5 bases respectively. Including cysteine and phenylalanine, the CDR3 has 14 amino acids. Just CDR3 DNA is preserved here, 42 bases in frame from base 1. TCRbeta CDR3 regions were amplified from genomic DNA by means of the immunoSEQ Assay, a bias-controlled multiplex PCR. From the authors' description of their analysis: The number of nucleated cells in each sample was estimated by amplification of reference gene primers within the assay. Sequence reads were collapsed and filtered to measure the absolute abundance of every unique TCRbeta CDR3 rearrangement. Productive Simpson clonality was computed per sample as the square root of Simpson's diversity index over productive rearrangements. The source is immuneACCESS, and TCRdb retained only in-frame sequences with V and J called. Part of the clones is not carried over; for the studies checked, unresolved V genes explain less than half of this, and the remainder is unexplained. D and trimming were read from the DNA, whereas the V and J calls and clone size are those reported in that table. Present in this sample are around 250,000 clones, around 85% of which were seen just once. The ten largest clones capture 1.5% to 2% of the sample.

Sequencing was carried out using PBMCs or T cells enriched from blood (not recorded which). The rearranged chain carries TRBV9 and TRBJ1-2, with an unclear D gene assignment. The TCR originated in a woman between 50 and 59 years old who had recovered from COVID-19. The CDR3 protein sequence reads: CASSPQLEEYGYTF. The bases are TGTGCCAGCAGCCCCCAATTGGAGGAGTATGGCTACACCTTC.